This T cell receptor beta chain came from a study of blood T cell repertoires in COVID-19. Looking at the study overall: PBMCs, B-cell-depleted T cells, or T cells provided the cDNA or gDNA that made up the material.

The CDR3 has 15 residues. The germline CDR1 and CDR2 sequences are WNHNN and SYGVQD (reference sequence). The J segment lost 4 bases and the V segment lost 6 bases, leaving 4 bases of the junction unmatched. How the authors handled the data: Amplification from reference gene primers served as the basis for estimated nucleated cell counts. Some clones are missing from TCRdb's copy, which holds only in-frame ones; the method was immunoSEQ multiplex PCR. V and J calls and clone size are copied from that table; D and trimming were computed from the DNA. The sample has tens of thousands of clones; 75% to 85% are singletons.

Sequences were obtained from peripheral blood. The V call is TRBV10-1, the J call TRBJ2-1; 12 bases agree with TRBD2. The TCR comes from a human donor in a cohort sampled during active COVID-19. The DNA for the CDR3 is TGCGCCAGCAGCTGGACTAGCGGGACATACAATGAGCAGTTCTTC. It yields the protein CASSWTSGTYNEQFF.